These 8 T cell receptor beta chains came from one sample sequenced in a study of CD8+ T cells in alopecia areata (dated by TCRdb to the late 2010s). The treatment or condition label on this specimen signifies: oral pan-JAK inhibitor, 5-10 mg twice daily. Receptors were amplified or captured by the immunoSEQ multiplex PCR assay. RNA was extracted from all samples and reverse transcribed into cDNA as template for TCR sequencing. This immuneACCESS table, as held by TCRdb, lists in-frame sequences with V and J called but not all clones. Of the missing ones, under half trace to an unresolved V gene in checked studies; the others have no known cause. The sample table shows about 210,000 clones, and less than 50% are seen once. Around 2.8% of the sample rests with the top ten. The input for sequencing was CD4+ T cells sorted from blood, taken between weeks 36 and 40, from a patient treated with tofacitinib. The receptors were gathered from a human donor with alopecia areata.

CDR3 loop: CASSPRGLRTGELFF. Here the CDR3 DNA reads TGTGCCAGCAGCCCGAGGGGATTACGCACCGGGGAGCTGTTTTTT. The V and J genes are TRBV11-2 and TRBJ2-2; either TRBD1 or TRBD2 may fit D (5 bases each). Trimming left V 5 bases short and J 4 bases short, with 14 bases between. The CDR3 has 15 residues. The germline CDR1 and CDR2 sequences are SGHAT and FQNNGV.

The chain combines TRBV29-1 with TRBJ2-3; no definite D call. Germline lookup yields CDR1 SQVTM and CDR2 ANQGSEA. V lost 7 bases to trimming and J lost 3 bases, with 11 bases between them. This CDR3 comprises 12 residues. The CDR3 region is CSGEVHTDTQYF. CDR3 coding DNA: TGCAGCGGTGAGGTGCATACAGATACGCAGTATTTT.

At least ten counts were recorded for this clone. This chain joins TRBV28 and TRBJ1-2, with a possible D match to TRBD1 (6 bases). The CDR3 loop spans 14 amino acids. The ends were cut back, 6 bases at V and 1 base at J, with 12 bases in the middle. Looked up from germline, CDR1 is MDHEN and CDR2 is SYDVKM. The CDR3 bases are TGTGCCAGCAGCGAACAGGGTATTAACTATGGCTACACCTTC. This codes for CASSEQGINYGYTF.

This clone was found a few times. Other DNA sequences of this sample code for an identical CDR3. The chain carries TRBV18 and TRBJ2-5; D gene uncertain. The CDR3 length is 13 residues. V was pared by 0 bases and J by 5 bases, with 7 bases between. Germline-derived CDR1 and CDR2 are KGHSH and LQKENI. CDR3 coding DNA: TGTGCCAGCTCACCACCGAGTTCGGAGACCCAGTACTTC. Protein sequence: CASSPPSSETQYF.

This chain joins TRBV6-5 and TRBJ2-5; D is perhaps TRBD2 (6 bases). The CDR3 consists of 11 residues. V lost 7 bases and J lost 4, with 7 bases in between. Looked up from germline, CDR1 is MNHEY and CDR2 is SVGAGI. The CDR3: CASTGRETQYF. The CDR3 DNA follows: TGTGCCAGCACCGGGAGAGAGACCCAGTACTTC.

V and J are TRBV7-9 and TRBJ2-5, with a possible D match to TRBD2 (5 bases). The germline V and J ends were trimmed by 3 bases and 1 base, with 9 bases remaining between them. The germline V gene has CDR1 SEHNR and CDR2 FQNEAQ (reference sequence). The CDR3 runs 14 residues. The CDR3 DNA reads TGTGCCAGCAGCTTTCGAGCGGCCCAAGAGACCCAGTACTTC. Translated, it gives CASSFRAAQETQYF.

There are many counts of this clone. V and J are TRBV11-2 and TRBJ2-7; TRBD1 matches at 7 bases. V lost 4 bases and J lost 1; bases outside the gene matches: 7. The CDR3 runs to 15 residues. Germline V gene lookup returns CDR1 SGHAT and CDR2 FQNNGV. CDR3 nucleotides: TGTGCCAGCAGCTCGAATACAGGGGCATCCTACGAGCAGTACTTC. Amino acids: CASSSNTGASYEQYF. Full variable domain (missing parts from reference TRBV11-2 and TRBJ2-7): EAGVAQSPRYKIIEKRQSVAFWCNPISGHATLYWYQQILGQGPKLLIQFQNNGVVDDSQLPKDRFSAERLKGVDSTLKIQPAKLEDSAVYLCASSSNTGASYEQYFGPGTRLTVT.

This clone came up a few times. J is TRBJ2-4 and V is TRBV29-1; 9 nucleotides agree with TRBD1. The germline CDR1 and CDR2 sequences are SQVTM and ANQGSEA. V shed 4 bases, J shed 9 bases, and the junction held 7 bases outside the gene matches. The CDR3 length is 13 residues. CDR3 coding DNA: TGCAGCGTTGCGGGACAGGGTATCGGCATTCAGTACTTC. Its protein product is CSVAGQGIGIQYF.